The clone carrying this TCR beta chain was found once. cDNA serving as the sequencing template came from extracted, reverse transcribed RNA. Repertoires were generated with immunoSEQ multiplex PCR, while TCRdb's copy carries only in-frame clones and drops some. The sample yields some 110,000 clones, less than 80% seen once. V gave up 0 bases and J gave up 5 bases, with 19 bases separating them. The CDR3 contains 17 residues. The V gene's germline CDR1 is MGHRA and CDR2 YSYEKL. The entry originates in a study of CD8+ T cells in alopecia areata. The sequence derives from a human donor in good health. Input material: CD4+ T cells sorted from blood. The gene calls are TRBV4-1 and TRBJ1-1; D is perhaps TRBD1 (5 bases). The CDR3, as DNA: TGCGCCAGCAGCCAAGAACGGAGCGGGGCCGGCGGTACTGAAGCTTTCTTT. Translation gives CASSQERSGAGGTEAFF.